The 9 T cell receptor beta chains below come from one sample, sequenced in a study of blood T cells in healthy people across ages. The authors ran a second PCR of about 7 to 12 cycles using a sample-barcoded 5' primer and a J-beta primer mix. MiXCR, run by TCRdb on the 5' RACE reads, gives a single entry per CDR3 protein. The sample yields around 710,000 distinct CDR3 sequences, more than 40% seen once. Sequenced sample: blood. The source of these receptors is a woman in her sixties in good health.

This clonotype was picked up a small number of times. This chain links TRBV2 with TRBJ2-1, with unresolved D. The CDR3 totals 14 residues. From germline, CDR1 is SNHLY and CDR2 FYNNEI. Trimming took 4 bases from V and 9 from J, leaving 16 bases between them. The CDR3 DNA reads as TGTGCCAGCAGTGTTGGTCTAGGGATCGGTGAGCAGTTCTTC. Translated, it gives CASSVGLGIGEQFF.

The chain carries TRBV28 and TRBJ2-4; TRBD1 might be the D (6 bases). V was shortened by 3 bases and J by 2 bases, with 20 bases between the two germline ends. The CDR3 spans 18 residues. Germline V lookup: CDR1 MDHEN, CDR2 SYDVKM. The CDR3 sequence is CASSFTTGTRLTKNIQYF. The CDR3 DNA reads TGTGCCAGCAGTTTTACAACCGGGACAAGGTTGACCAAAAACATTCAGTACTTC.

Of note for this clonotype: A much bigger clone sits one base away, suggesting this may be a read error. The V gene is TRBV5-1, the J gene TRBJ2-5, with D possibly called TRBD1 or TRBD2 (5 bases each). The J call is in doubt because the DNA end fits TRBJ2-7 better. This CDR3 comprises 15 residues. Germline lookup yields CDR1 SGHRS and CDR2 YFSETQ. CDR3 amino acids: CASSWAAGTYDEQYF. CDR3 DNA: TGCGCCAGCAGCTGGGCAGCCGGGACGTATGACGAGCAGTACTTC.

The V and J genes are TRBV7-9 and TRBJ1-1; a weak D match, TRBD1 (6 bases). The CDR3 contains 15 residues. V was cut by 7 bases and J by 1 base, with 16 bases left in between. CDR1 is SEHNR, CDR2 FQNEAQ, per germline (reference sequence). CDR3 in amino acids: CASNVQGSANTEAFF. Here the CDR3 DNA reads TGTGCCAGCAACGTACAGGGCTCCGCGAACACTGAAGCTTTCTTT.

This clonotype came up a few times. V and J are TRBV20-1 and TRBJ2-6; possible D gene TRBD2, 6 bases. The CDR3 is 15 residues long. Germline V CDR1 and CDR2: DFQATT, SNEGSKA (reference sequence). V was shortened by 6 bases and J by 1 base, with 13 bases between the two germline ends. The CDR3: CSALTRESGANVLTF. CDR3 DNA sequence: TGCAGTGCCCTGACTAGGGAGTCTGGGGCCAACGTCCTGACTTTC.

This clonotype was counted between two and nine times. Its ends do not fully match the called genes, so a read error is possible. The CDR3 DNA follows: TGTGCCAGCAACCAAGGGGATTCCTACAATGAGCAGTTCTTC. It is translated as CASNQGDSYNEQFF. The rearrangement uses TRBV3-1 and TRBJ2-1; the D gene is possibly TRBD1 (5 bases). The CDR3 extends over 14 amino acids. CDR1 LGHDT and CDR2 YNNKEL come from the germline V gene (reference sequence).

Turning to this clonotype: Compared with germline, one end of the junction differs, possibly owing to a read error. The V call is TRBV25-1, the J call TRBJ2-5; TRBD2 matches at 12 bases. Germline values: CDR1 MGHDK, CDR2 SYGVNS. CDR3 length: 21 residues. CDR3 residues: CASSEYSSLAGGPKYQETQCF. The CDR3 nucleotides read TGTGCCAGCAGTGAATACTCATCCCTAGCGGGAGGGCCAAAGTACCAAGAGACCCAGTGCTTC.

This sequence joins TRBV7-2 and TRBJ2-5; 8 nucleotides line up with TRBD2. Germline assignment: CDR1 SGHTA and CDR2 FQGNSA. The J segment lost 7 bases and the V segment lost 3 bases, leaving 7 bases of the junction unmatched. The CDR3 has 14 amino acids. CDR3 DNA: TGTGCCAGCAGCTTGGACCCGGGAGGGGGGACCCAGTACTTC. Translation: CASSLDPGGGTQYF. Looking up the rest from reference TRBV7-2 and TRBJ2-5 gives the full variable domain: GAGVSQSPSNKVTEKGKDVELRCDPISGHTALYWYRQSLGQGLEFLIYFQGNSAPDKSGLPSDRFSAERTGGSVSTLTIQRTQQEDSAVYLCASSLDPGGGTQYFGPGTRLLVL.

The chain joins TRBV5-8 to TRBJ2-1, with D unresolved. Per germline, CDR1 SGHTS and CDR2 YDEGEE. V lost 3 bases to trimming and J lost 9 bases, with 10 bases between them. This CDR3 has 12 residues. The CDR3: CASSYLASEQFF. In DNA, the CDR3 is TGTGCCAGCAGCTACTTAGCAAGTGAGCAGTTCTTC.